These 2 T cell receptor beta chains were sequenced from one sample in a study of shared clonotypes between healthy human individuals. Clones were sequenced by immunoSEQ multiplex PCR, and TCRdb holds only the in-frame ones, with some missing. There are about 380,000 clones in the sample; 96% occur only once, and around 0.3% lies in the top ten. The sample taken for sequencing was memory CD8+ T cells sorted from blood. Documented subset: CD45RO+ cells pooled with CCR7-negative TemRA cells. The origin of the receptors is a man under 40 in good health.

In DNA form, the CDR3 reads TGCGCCAGCAGCCGGGATACCGGGGAGCTGTTTTTT. Its protein is CASSRDTGELFF. The rearrangement uses TRBV23-1 and TRBJ2-2; tentatively, D is TRBD2 (5 bases). TRBV23-1 carries the ORF label, with uncertain function. V lost 6 bases and J lost 5, with 7 bases in between. The CDR3 runs 12 residues.

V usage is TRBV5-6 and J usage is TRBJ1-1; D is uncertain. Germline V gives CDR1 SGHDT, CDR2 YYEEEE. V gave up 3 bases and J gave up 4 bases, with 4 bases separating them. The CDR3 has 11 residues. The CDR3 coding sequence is TGTGCCAGCAGCTCCTTCACTGAAGCTTTCTTT. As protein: CASSSFTEAFF.